The rows below give T cell receptor beta chains drawn from one sample of a study of blood T cells in healthy people across ages. TCRdb independently ran MiXCR on the 5' RACE reads; one entry per CDR3 protein. The sample lists hundreds of thousands of distinct CDR3 sequences; about half were seen once. Sequencing used blood. The receptors originated from a man in his fifties or sixties in good health. The CDR3 runs from the conserved cysteine through the conserved F or W. The D gene is left open where the match is weak. The size field is filled for only some rows; it gives once, few, many or a size class.

d_gene	j_gene	v_gene	abundance	CDR3aa	CDR3nt
.	TRBJ1-2	TRBV28	.	CASSLGDSAYGYTF	TGTGCCAGCAGTTTGGGCGACTCCGCGTATGGCTACACCTTC
.	TRBJ1-2	TRBV21-1	once	CASSKAWGGGYTF	TGTGCCAGCAGCAAAGCCTGGGGGGGTGGCTACACCTTC
.	TRBJ2-3	TRBV4-3	few	CASSPGLSGADTQYF	TGCGCCAGCAGCCCCGGACTGAGTGGGGCAGATACGCAGTATTTT
TRBD1	TRBJ2-7	TRBV12-3/TRBV12-4	few	CASSLGGQLSYEQYF	TGTGCCAGCAGCCTTGGGGGACAGCTCTCCTACGAGCAGTACTTC
.	TRBJ2-7	TRBV4-3	.	CASSQEAGAGISYNEQYF	TGCGCCAGCAGCCAAGAGGCGGGGGCGGGCATCTCCTACAATGAGCAGTACTTC
.	TRBJ1-2	TRBV3-1	.	CASPAASNYGYTF	TGTGCCAGCCCGGCCGCCTCTAACTATGGCTACACCTTC
.	TRBJ1-5	TRBV6-6	.	CASSLPRPGAENQPQHF	TGTGCCAGCAGCCTACCGCGCCCCGGGGCAGAAAATCAGCCCCAGCATTTT
TRBD2	TRBJ2-5	TRBV6-2/TRBV6-3	.	CASSSSGGEETQYF	TGTGCCAGCAGTTCTAGCGGAGGGGAGGAGACCCAGTACTTC
TRBD2	TRBJ2-1	TRBV19	.	CASSASSGRQNEQFF	TGTGCCAGTAGTGCATCTAGCGGGAGACAGAATGAGCAGTTCTTC
TRBD2	TRBJ2-7	TRBV7-2	.	CASSALRLAGAPEQYF	TGTGCCAGCAGCGCACTAAGACTAGCGGGGGCCCCCGAGCAGTACTTC
TRBD2	TRBJ2-5	TRBV4-2	few	CASSPHPRAGGEFGETQYF	TGTGCCAGCAGCCCACACCCACGAGCGGGAGGCGAGTTTGGGGAGACCCAGTACTTC
TRBD2	TRBJ2-1	TRBV5-6	few	CASSGGLADNYNEQFF	TGTGCCAGCAGCGGAGGACTAGCGGACAATTACAATGAGCAGTTCTTC
.	TRBJ2-6	TRBV20-1	once	CSARFTGGAGANVLTF	TGCAGTGCTAGATTTACTGGGGGAGCTGGGGCCAACGTCCTGACTTTC
.	TRBJ2-1	TRBV5-6	.	CASSFRDPPNEQFF	TGTGCCAGCAGCTTCCGGGATCCCCCCAATGAGCAGTTCTTC
TRBD1	TRBJ2-1	TRBV20-1	.	CSASYTGGNNEQFF	TGCAGTGCTAGTTACACAGGGGGCAACAATGAGCAGTTCTTC
.	TRBJ2-5	TRBV7-9	many	CASSLVSTKETQYF	TGTGCCAGCAGCTTAGTTTCCACCAAAGAGACCCAGTACTTC
TRBD1	TRBJ2-7	TRBV5-1	.	CASSTDRGGSYEQYF	TGCGCCAGCAGCACCGACAGGGGAGGCTCCTACGAGCAGTACTTC
.	TRBJ2-5	TRBV27	many	CASSLSGPGGTQYF	TGTGCCAGCAGTTTATCGGGCCCAGGTGGGACCCAGTACTTC
TRBD1	TRBJ2-5	TRBV14	few	CASSHGDRKETQYF	TGTGCCAGCAGCCACGGGGACAGAAAAGAGACCCAGTACTTC
.	TRBJ2-7	TRBV3-1	few	CASRPQATSYEQYF	TGTGCCAGCAGGCCACAGGCAACCTCCTACGAGCAGTACTTC
TRBD2	TRBJ2-6	TRBV7-2	.	CVSSPRGLAGSGANVLTF	TGTGTCAGCAGCCCCCGGGGACTAGCGGGATCTGGGGCCAACGTCCTGACTTTC
.	TRBJ1-2	TRBV7-8	.	CASSLAGNNYGYTF	TGTGCCAGCAGCTTAGCCGGGAATAACTATGGCTACACCTTC
.	TRBJ2-1	TRBV12-3/TRBV12-4	.	CASKKDQSSYNEQFF	TGTGCCAGCAAGAAGGACCAGAGCTCCTACAATGAGCAGTTCTTC
TRBD1	TRBJ1-2	TRBV7-9	.	CASSWSGGQGYGYTF	TGTGCCAGCAGCTGGTCCGGAGGACAGGGCTATGGCTACACCTTC
TRBD1	TRBJ1-2	TRBV28	few	CASSLEGASYGYTF	TGTGCCAGCAGTTTAGAGGGGGCTAGCTATGGCTACACCTTC
.	TRBJ2-5	TRBV6-6	.	CASSYDYRETQYF	TGTGCCAGCAGTTATGACTATCGGGAGACCCAGTACTTC
.	TRBJ2-7	TRBV21-1	.	CASSGRVDGAYEQYF	TGTGCCAGCAGCGGGAGAGTGGACGGCGCCTACGAGCAGTACTTC
.	TRBJ2-7	TRBV3-1	.	CASSPLRTRGEQYF	TGTGCCAGCAGCCCGTTAAGGACTCGGGGGGAGCAGTACTTC
TRBD1	TRBJ2-7	TRBV7-2	.	CASSLNRGLNEQYF	TGTGCCAGCAGCTTAAACAGGGGGCTTAACGAGCAGTACTTC
TRBD1	TRBJ2-7	TRBV29-1	once	CSAMDRGFYEQYF	TGCAGCGCCATGGACAGGGGTTTCTACGAGCAGTACTTC
.	TRBJ1-4	TRBV29-1	.	CSVKGNYEKLFF	TGCAGCGTTAAGGGGAACTATGAAAAACTGTTTTTT
TRBD2	TRBJ2-1	TRBV7-9	few	CASSPRPSGAGEQFF	TGTGCCAGCAGCCCCCGTCCTAGCGGGGCAGGTGAGCAGTTCTTC
.	TRBJ1-1	TRBV12-3/TRBV12-4	.	CASSLAGPRDTTEAFF	TGTGCCAGCAGTTTAGCGGGGCCTAGGGACACTACTGAAGCTTTCTTT
.	TRBJ2-3	TRBV24-1	.	CATRRLAGNTDTQYF	TGTGCCACCAGACGGCTGGCAGGGAACACAGATACGCAGTATTTT
TRBD1	TRBJ1-1	TRBV6-2/TRBV6-3	few	CASSLQGGTEAFF	TGTGCCAGCAGTTTACAGGGGGGCACTGAAGCTTTCTTT
.	TRBJ2-1	TRBV7-2	.	CASSRSGTNYNEQFF	TGTGCCAGCAGCAGATCCGGGACCAATTACAATGAGCAGTTCTTC
TRBD2	TRBJ2-1	TRBV12-3/TRBV12-4	.	CASSPWTSGISYNEQFF	TGTGCCAGCAGTCCCTGGACTAGCGGGATATCGTACAATGAGCAGTTCTTC
.	TRBJ2-4	TRBV9	few	CASSPFAGGAKNIQYF	TGTGCCAGCAGCCCCTTTGCTGGGGGGGCCAAAAACATTCAGTACTTC
.	TRBJ1-5	TRBV6-6	few	CASSPPGRGSNQPQHF	TGTGCCAGCAGTCCTCCGGGCCGGGGGAGCAATCAGCCCCAGCATTTT
.	TRBJ2-1	TRBV29-1	.	CSVGSANEQFF	TGCAGCGTTGGGTCGGCGAATGAGCAGTTCTTC
.	TRBJ2-7	TRBV5-1	few	CASSLWATYEQYF	TGCGCCAGCAGCTTGTGGGCTACCTACGAGCAGTACTTC
TRBD2	TRBJ2-3	TRBV29-1	few	CSVARLAGVDTQYF	TGCAGCGTTGCCAGACTAGCGGGGGTGGATACGCAGTATTTT
.	TRBJ2-5	TRBV7-2	.	CASSEAKTQYF	TGTGCCAGCAGCGAGGCTAAGACCCAGTACTTC
.	TRBJ2-6	TRBV11-2	medium-sized	CASSPSGANVLTF	TGTGCCAGCAGCCCGTCTGGGGCCAACGTCCTGACTTTC
.	TRBJ2-3	TRBV12-3/TRBV12-4	.	CASSFRQITDTQYF	TGTGCCAGCAGTTTTAGACAGATCACAGATACGCAGTATTTT
TRBD1	TRBJ2-5	TRBV20-1	.	CSASQGTGEGAQYF	TGCAGTGCTTCCCAGGGGACAGGGGAAGGGGCCCAGTACTTC
TRBD2	TRBJ2-5	TRBV20-1	.	CSAREDGRAVQETQYF	TGCAGTGCTAGAGAGGACGGGAGGGCCGTCCAAGAGACCCAGTACTTC